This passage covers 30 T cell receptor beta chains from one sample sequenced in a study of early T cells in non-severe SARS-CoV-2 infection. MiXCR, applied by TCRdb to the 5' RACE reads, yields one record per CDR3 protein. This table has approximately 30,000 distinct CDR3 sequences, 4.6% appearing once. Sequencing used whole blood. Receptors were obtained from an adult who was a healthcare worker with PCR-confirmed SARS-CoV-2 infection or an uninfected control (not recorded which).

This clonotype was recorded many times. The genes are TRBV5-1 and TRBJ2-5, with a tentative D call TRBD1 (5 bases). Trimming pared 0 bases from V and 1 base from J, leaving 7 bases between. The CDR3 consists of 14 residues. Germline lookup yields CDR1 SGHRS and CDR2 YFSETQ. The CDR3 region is CASSLEGPQETQYF. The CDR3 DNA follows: TGCGCCAGCAGCTTGGAGGGGCCCCAAGAGACCCAGTACTTC.

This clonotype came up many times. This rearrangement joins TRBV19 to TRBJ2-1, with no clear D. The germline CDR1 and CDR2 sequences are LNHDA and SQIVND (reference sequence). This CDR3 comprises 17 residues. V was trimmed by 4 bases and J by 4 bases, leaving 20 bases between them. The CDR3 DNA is TGTGCCAGTAGTACCATTACCATCAGCCGGCGTTACAATGAGCAGTTCTTC. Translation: CASSTITISRRYNEQFF.

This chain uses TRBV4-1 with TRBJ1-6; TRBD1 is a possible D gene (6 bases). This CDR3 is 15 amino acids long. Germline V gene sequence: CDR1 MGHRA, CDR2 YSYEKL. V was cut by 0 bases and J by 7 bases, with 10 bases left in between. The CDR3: CASSQDDRWNSPLHF. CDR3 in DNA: TGCGCCAGCAGCCAAGATGACAGGTGGAATTCACCCCTCCACTTT.

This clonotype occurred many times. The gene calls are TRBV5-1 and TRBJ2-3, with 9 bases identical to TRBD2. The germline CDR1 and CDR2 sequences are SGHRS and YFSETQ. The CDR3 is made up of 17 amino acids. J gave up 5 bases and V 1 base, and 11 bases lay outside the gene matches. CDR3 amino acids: CASSLLPSGVGGDTQYF. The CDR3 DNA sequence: TGCGCCAGCAGCTTGCTCCCTAGCGGGGTCGGAGGAGATACGCAGTATTTT.

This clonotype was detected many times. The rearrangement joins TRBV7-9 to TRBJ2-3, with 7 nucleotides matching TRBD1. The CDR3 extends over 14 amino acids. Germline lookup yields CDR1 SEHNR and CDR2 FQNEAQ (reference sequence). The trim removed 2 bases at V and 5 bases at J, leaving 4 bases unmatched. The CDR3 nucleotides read TGTGCCAGCAGCTTACGGGCAGGGGGAGATACGCAGTATTTT. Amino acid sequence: CASSLRAGGDTQYF.

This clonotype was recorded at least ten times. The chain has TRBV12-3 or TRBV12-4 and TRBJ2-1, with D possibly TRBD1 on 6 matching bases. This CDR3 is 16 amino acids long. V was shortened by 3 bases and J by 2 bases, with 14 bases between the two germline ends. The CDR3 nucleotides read TGTGCCAGCAGTTTTTACCAGGGGTCGACCTACAATGAGCAGTTCTTC. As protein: CASSFYQGSTYNEQFF.

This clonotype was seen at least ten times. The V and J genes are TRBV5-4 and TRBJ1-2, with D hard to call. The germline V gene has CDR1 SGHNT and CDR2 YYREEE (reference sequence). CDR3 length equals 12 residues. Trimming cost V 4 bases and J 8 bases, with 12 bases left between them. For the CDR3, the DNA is TGTGCCAGCAGCCGACGTGAATCCGGCTACACCTTC. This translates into CASSRRESGYTF.

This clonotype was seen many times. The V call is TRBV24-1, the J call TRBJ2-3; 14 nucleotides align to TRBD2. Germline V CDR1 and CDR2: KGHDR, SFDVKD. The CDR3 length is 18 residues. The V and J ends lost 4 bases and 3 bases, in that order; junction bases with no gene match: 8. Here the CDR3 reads CATSESGTSGRFTDTQYF. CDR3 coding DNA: TGTGCCACCAGTGAATCCGGGACTAGCGGGAGATTTACAGATACGCAGTATTTT.

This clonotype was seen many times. The CDR3 coding sequence is TGCAGCGCCGCAACGCACTCTGGGGCCAACGTCCTGACTTTC. Translated, it gives CSAATHSGANVLTF. The gene calls are TRBV29-1 and TRBJ2-6; D call uncertain. Trimming cost V 7 bases and J 0 bases, with 10 bases left between them. Germline loops: CDR1 SQVTM, CDR2 ANQGSEA. The CDR3 runs 14 residues.

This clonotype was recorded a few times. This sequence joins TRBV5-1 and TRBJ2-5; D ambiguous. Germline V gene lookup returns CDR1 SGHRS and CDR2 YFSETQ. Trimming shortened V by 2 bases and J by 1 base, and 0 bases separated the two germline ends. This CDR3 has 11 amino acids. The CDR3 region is CASSFQETQYF. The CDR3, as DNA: TGCGCCAGCAGCTTCCAAGAGACCCAGTACTTC.

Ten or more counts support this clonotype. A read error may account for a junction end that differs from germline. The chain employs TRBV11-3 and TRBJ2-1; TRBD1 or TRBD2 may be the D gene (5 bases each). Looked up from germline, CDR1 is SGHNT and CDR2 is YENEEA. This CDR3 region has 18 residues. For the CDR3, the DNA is TGTGCCAGCCGCTTCCGGGACGTGCAAAGGAGCTCCTACAATGAGCAGTTCTTC. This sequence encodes CASRFRDVQRSSYNEQFF.

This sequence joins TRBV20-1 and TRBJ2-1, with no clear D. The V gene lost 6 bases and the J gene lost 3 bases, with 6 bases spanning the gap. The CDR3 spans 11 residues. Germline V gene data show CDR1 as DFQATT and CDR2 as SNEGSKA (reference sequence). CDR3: CSAPDYNEQFF. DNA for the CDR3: TGCAGTGCCCCGGACTACAATGAGCAGTTCTTC.

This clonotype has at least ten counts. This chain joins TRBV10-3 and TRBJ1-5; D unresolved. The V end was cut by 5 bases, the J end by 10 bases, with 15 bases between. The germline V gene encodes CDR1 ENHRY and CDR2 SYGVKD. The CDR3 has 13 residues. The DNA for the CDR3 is TGTGCCATCAGTAGGACCGGGGTCGAACCCCAGCATTTT. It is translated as CAISRTGVEPQHF.

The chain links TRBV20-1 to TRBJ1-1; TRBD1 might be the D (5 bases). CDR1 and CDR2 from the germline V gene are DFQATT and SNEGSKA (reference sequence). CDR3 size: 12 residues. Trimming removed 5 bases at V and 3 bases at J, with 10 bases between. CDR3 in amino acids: CSAAQGDTEAFF. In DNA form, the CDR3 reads TGCAGTGCTGCCCAGGGAGACACTGAAGCTTTCTTT.

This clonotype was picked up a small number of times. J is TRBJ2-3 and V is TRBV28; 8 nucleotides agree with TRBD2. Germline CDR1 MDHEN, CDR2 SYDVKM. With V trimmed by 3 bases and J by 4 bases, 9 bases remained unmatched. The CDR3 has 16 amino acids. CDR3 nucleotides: TGTGCCAGCAGTTTCGCCGCGACGGGGGGGCCAGATACGCAGTATTTT. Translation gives CASSFAATGGPDTQYF. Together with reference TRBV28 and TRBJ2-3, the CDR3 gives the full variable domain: DVKVTQSSRYLVKRTGEKVFLECVQDMDHENMFWYRQDPGLGLRLIYFSYDVKMKEKGDIPEGYSVSREKKERFSLILESASTNQTSMYLCASSFAATGGPDTQYFGPGTRLTVL.

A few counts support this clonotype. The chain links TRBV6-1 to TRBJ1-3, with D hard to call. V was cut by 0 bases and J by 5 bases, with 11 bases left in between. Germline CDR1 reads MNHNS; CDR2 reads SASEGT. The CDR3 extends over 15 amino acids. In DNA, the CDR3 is TGTGCCAGCAGTGAAGCCTGGGGATTCAGAAACACCATATATTTT. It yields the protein CASSEAWGFRNTIYF.

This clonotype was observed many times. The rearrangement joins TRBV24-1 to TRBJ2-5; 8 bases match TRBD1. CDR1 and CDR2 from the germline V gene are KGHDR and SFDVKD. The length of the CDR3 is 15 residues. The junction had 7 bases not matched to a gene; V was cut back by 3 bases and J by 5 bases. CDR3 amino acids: CATSDPRTGRETQYF. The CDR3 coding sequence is TGTGCCACCAGTGATCCCCGGACAGGGCGCGAGACCCAGTACTTC.

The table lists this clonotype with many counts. CDR3 DNA: TGTGCCAGCAGCTCCGGCATCCAAGAGACCCAGTACTTC. It specifies CASSSGIQETQYF. The chain has TRBV11-2 and TRBJ2-5; D is ambiguous. The germline gives CDR1 SGHAT, CDR2 FQNNGV. V gave up 4 bases and J gave up 1 base, with 7 bases separating them. The length of the CDR3 is 13 residues.

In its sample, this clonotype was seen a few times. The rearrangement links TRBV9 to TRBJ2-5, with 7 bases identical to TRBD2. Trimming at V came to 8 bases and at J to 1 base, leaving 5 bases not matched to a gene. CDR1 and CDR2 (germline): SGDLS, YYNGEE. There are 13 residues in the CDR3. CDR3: CASRGGSQETQYF. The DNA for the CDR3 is TGTGCCAGTCGCGGGGGTAGCCAAGAGACCCAGTACTTC.

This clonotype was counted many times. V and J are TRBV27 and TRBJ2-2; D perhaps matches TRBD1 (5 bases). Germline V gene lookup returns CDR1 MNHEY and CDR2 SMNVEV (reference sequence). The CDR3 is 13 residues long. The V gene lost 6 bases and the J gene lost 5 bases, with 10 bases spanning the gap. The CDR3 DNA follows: TGTGCCAGCAGCCGCGCAGGGACCGGGGAGCTGTTTTTT. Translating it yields CASSRAGTGELFF.

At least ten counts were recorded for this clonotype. CDR3 sequence: CASRGMNTGELFF. In DNA form, the CDR3 reads TGTGCCAGTAGGGGTATGAACACCGGGGAGCTGTTTTTT. This sequence joins TRBV19 and TRBJ2-2; unclear D gene. Germline CDR1 LNHDA, CDR2 SQIVND (reference sequence). CDR3 length: 13 amino acids. Trimming pared 6 bases from V and 1 base from J, leaving 6 bases between.

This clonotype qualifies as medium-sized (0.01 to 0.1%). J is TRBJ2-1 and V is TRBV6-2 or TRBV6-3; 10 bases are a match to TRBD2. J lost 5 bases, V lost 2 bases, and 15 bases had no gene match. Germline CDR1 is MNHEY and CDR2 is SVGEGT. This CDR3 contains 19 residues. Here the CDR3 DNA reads TGTGCCAGCAGTTACATTGAGGAGCTAGCGGGGGCGTCTAACAATGAGCAGTTCTTC. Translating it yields CASSYIEELAGASNNEQFF.

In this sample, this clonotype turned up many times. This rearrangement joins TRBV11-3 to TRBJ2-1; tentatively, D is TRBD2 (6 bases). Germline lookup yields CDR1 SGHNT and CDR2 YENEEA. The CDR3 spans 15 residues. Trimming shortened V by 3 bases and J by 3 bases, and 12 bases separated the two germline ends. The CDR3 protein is CASSFGGLDYNEQFF. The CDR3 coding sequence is TGTGCCAGCAGCTTTGGGGGACTGGACTACAATGAGCAGTTCTTC.

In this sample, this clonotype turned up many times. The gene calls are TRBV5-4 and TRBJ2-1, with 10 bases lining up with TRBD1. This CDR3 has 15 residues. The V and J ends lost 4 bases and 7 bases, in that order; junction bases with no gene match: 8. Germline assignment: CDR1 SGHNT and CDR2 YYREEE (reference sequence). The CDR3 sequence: CASSPPGQGLNEQFF. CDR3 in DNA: TGTGCCAGCAGCCCACCGGGACAGGGGTTAAATGAGCAGTTCTTC.

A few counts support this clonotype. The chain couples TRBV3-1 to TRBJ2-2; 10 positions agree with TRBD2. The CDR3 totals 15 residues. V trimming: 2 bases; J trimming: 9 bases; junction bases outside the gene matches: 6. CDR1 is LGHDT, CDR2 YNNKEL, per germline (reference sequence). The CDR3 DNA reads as TGTGCCAGCAGCCAAACCGGGACTAGCGCCCGGGAGCTGTTTTTT. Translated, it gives CASSQTGTSARELFF.

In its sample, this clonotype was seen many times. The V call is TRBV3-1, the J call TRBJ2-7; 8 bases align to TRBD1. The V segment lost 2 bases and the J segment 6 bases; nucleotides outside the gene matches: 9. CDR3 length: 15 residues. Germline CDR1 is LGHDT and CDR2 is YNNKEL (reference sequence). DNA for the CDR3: TGTGCCAGCAGCCAAAAGGTGGCAGGGGGCGGCGAGCAGTACTTC. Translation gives CASSQKVAGGGEQYF.

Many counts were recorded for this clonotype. For the CDR3, the DNA is TGCAGCGTTGCTCGGGACAGCTCCTTTGTCCAGAATGGCCAGTACTTC. It codes for CSVARDSSFVQNGQYF. This chain links TRBV29-1 with TRBJ2-5, with TRBD1 matching over 7 bases. CDR3 length: 16 residues. Germline CDR1 and CDR2: SQVTM and ANQGSEA. After removal of 4 bases from V and 10 bases from J, the junction contained 21 bases not matched to a gene.

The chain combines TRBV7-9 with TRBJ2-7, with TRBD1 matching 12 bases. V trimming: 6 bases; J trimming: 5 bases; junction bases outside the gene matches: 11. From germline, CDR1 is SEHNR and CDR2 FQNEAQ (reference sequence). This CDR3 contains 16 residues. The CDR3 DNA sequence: TGTGCCAGCAGTCCTCCAACCGGGACAGGGGGCGACGAGCAGTACTTC. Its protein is CASSPPTGTGGDEQYF.

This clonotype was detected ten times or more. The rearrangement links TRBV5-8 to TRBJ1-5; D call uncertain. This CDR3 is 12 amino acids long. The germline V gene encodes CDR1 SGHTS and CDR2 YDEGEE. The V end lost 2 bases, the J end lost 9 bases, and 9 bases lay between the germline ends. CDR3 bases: TGTGCCAGCAGCTTTGCGGATCGGCCCCAGCATTTT. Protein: CASSFADRPQHF.

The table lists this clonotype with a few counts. CDR3 sequence reads: CASSPAGQGYTGELFF. As DNA, the CDR3 is TGCGCCAGCAGCCCCGCTGGACAGGGCTACACCGGGGAGCTGTTTTTT. This rearrangement joins TRBV5-1 to TRBJ2-2; the match to TRBD1 covers 8 bases. Germline V gene data show CDR1 as SGHRS and CDR2 as YFSETQ. Trimming cost V 4 bases and J 3 bases; bases outside gene matches: 8. This CDR3 has 16 amino acids.